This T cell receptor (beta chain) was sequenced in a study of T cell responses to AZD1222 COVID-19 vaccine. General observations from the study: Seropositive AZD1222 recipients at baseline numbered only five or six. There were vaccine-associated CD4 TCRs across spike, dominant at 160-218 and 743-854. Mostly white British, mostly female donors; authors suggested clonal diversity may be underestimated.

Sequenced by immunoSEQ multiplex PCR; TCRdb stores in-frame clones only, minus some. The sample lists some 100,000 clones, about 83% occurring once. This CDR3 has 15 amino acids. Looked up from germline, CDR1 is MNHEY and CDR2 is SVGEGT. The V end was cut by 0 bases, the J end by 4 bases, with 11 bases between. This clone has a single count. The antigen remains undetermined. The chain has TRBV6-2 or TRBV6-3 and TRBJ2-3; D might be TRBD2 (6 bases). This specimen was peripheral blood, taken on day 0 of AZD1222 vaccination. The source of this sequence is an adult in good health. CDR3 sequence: CASSYSLGRADTQYF. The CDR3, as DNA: TGTGCCAGCAGTTACTCGCTCGGGAGAGCAGATACGCAGTATTTT.